Presented here are 9 T cell receptor beta chains from one specimen sequenced in a study of T cells in Graves' hyperthyroidism and ophthalmopathy. Amplified regions were TCR beta CDR3 sequences from RNA transcripts. HTBI primers drove first-round RT-PCR of the TCR CDR3. TCRdb re-called the multiplex PCR reads through MiXCR, storing one row per CDR3 protein. The sample shows 360,000 or so distinct CDR3 sequences, about 20% of them seen only once. Sequencing was performed on blood. The source of these receptors is a woman aged 18-29 years with Graves' hyperthyroidism.

This clonotype occurred many times. This rearrangement joins TRBV20-1 to TRBJ1-1; TRBD1 aligns across 8 bases. Germline CDR1 reads DFQATT; CDR2 reads SNEGSKA (reference sequence). V lost 0 bases, J lost 4 bases, and 7 bases stayed unmatched. The CDR3 contains 15 residues. The DNA for the CDR3 is TGCAGTGCTAGAGAAGGGACAGGTGGGATCACTGAAGCTTTCTTT. Residues: CSAREGTGGITEAFF.

This clonotype was detected ten times or more. A much larger clone differs by one base, so this may be a read error. The gene calls are TRBV6-1 and TRBJ1-2; D is ambiguous. Germline CDR1 MNHNS, CDR2 SASEGT. The germline V and J ends were trimmed by 1 base and 2 bases, with 5 bases remaining between them. The CDR3 is 13 amino acids. CDR3 DNA sequence: TGTGCCAGCAGTGAAGGGGGAAACTATGGCTACACCTTC. Residues: CASSEGGNYGYTF.

Many counts were recorded for this clonotype. The V gene is TRBV15, the J gene TRBJ2-7, with a weak D call TRBD1 (6 bases). Between the trimmed V and J ends, which lost 1 base and 3 bases, there was a span of 10 bases. Germline loops: CDR1 LNHNV, CDR2 YYDKDF (reference sequence). The CDR3 loop spans 14 amino acids. In DNA, the CDR3 is TGTGCCACCAGCAGAGGACAGGCGGACTACGAGCAGTACTTC. Its translation: CATSRGQADYEQYF.

This clonotype was observed a handful of times. A much more abundant neighbour one base away suggests this may be a read error. V is TRBV6-1 and J is TRBJ1-2; 9 nucleotides align to TRBD1. The V segment lost 5 bases and the J segment 7 bases; nucleotides outside the gene matches: 8. Germline lookup yields CDR1 MNHNS and CDR2 SASEGT. CDR3 length: 14 residues. This CDR3 reads CASSRWTGATGYTF. CDR3 nucleotides: TGTGCCAGCAGTCGCTGGACAGGGGCGACTGGCTACACCTTC.

In this sample, this clonotype turned up many times. The chain has TRBV20-1 and TRBJ1-5; D might be TRBD1 (5 bases). The CDR3 is made up of 15 amino acids. Germline CDR1 DFQATT, CDR2 SNEGSKA (reference sequence). V was trimmed by 6 bases and J by 11 bases, leaving 26 bases between them. In DNA, the CDR3 is TGCAGTGCCCCCTCTGAGGCCCGGGACCCTCGGTCCCAGCATTTT. It specifies CSAPSEARDPRSQHF.

This clonotype was found many times. The CDR3 DNA follows: TGTGCCAGCAGCCGGGGCGGGGGAAGTCAAGAGACCCAGTACTTC. Translation: CASSRGGGSQETQYF. V is TRBV7-9 and J is TRBJ2-5; 7 bases align to TRBD2. The length of the CDR3 is 15 residues. Trimming at V came to 5 bases and at J to 2 bases, leaving 8 bases not matched to a gene. Looked up from germline, CDR1 is SEHNR and CDR2 is FQNEAQ (reference sequence).

Many counts were recorded for this clonotype. The chain carries TRBV7-3 and TRBJ1-2; maybe TRBD1 (6 bases). Germline-derived CDR1 and CDR2 are SGHTA and FQGTGA. The CDR3 length is 14 residues. V shed 5 bases and J shed 3 bases, with 13 bases lying between them. The CDR3 DNA is TGTGCCAGCAGCCCCACAGGGTTTGACTATGGCTACACCTTC. Its protein is CASSPTGFDYGYTF.

This clonotype was detected ten times or more. The V gene is TRBV6-1, the J gene TRBJ1-2, with 11 bases fitting TRBD1. Germline CDR1 and CDR2: MNHNS and SASEGT. J gave up 7 bases and V 9 bases, and 4 bases lay outside the gene matches. CDR3 size: 12 residues. The CDR3, as DNA: TGTGCCAGTGGGACAGGGGGGGGTGGCTACACCTTC. This gives the protein CASGTGGGGYTF.

This clonotype was recorded many times. The rearrangement uses TRBV3-1 and TRBJ2-5; the match to TRBD2 covers 13 bases. The germline V gene encodes CDR1 LGHDT and CDR2 YNNKEL (reference sequence). After removal of 6 bases from V and 5 bases from J, the junction contained 12 bases not matched to a gene. This CDR3 has 17 residues. The CDR3 region is CASSGTSGDLRGETQYF. The CDR3 DNA reads as TGTGCCAGCAGTGGGACTAGCGGGGACTTACGGGGGGAGACCCAGTACTTC.